The 14 T cell receptor beta chains given below trace back to one sample, sequenced in a study of blood T cell repertoires in COVID-19. Method: immunoSEQ multiplex PCR; TCRdb's copy keeps in-frame clones and lacks some. Of roughly 400,000 clones detected, approximately 90% appear once; the ten largest clones hold roughly 1.4%. The sequenced sample was PBMCs or T cells enriched from blood (not recorded which). All receptors come from a woman under 30 who had been exposed to COVID-19.

The chain has TRBV5-8 and TRBJ2-7, with 9 positions matching TRBD1. V lost 0 bases, J lost 5 bases, and 6 bases stayed unmatched. The germline gives CDR1 SGHTS, CDR2 YDEGEE. The CDR3 has 15 residues. CDR3 sequence: CASSLAGQGKDEQYF. CDR3 DNA sequence: TGTGCCAGCAGCTTGGCCGGACAGGGGAAGGACGAGCAGTACTTC.

The chain joins TRBV5-1 to TRBJ1-2; D is perhaps TRBD1 (6 bases). With 0 bases removed from V and 5 bases from J, the gap between germline ends came to 11 bases. Germline V lookup: CDR1 SGHRS, CDR2 YFSETQ. This CDR3 region has 14 residues. The CDR3 reads CASSLEAGEYGYTF. The DNA of the CDR3 is TGCGCCAGCAGCTTGGAGGCAGGGGAGTATGGCTACACCTTC.

This clone has just a few counts. The chain joins TRBV5-4 to TRBJ1-2; the D gene is possibly TRBD1 (5 bases). V was clipped by 0 bases and J by 7 bases, with 10 bases between them. The CDR3 sequence is 13 residues long. Germline V gives CDR1 SGHNT, CDR2 YYREEE (reference sequence). CDR3 coding DNA: TGTGCCAGCAGCTTGGTAGGGGCCGGTGGCTACACCTTC. The encoded protein is CASSLVGAGGYTF. Supplemented by reference TRBV5-4 and TRBJ1-2, the full variable domain reads ETGVTQSPTHLIKTRGQQVTLRCSSQSGHNTVSWYQQALGQGPQFIFQYYREEENGRGNFPPRFSGLQFPNYSSELNVNALELDDSALYLCASSLVGAGGYTFGSGTRLTVV.

The table lists this clone with a count of one. The chain links TRBV5-4 to TRBJ2-7; possible D gene TRBD2, 6 bases. There are 12 residues in the CDR3. Trimming shortened V by 4 bases and J by 6 bases, and 11 bases separated the two germline ends. From germline, CDR1 is SGHNT and CDR2 YYREEE (reference sequence). The CDR3 bases are TGTGCCAGCAGCCCGGGACTTACCGAGCAGTACTTC. It codes for CASSPGLTEQYF.

V usage is TRBV2 and J usage is TRBJ1-6, with 8 bases that match TRBD1. Germline V gene sequence: CDR1 SNHLY, CDR2 FYNNEI. The CDR3 contains 15 residues. V gave up 7 bases and J gave up 7 bases; unmatched junction bases: 9. In nucleotides, the CDR3 is TGTGCCAGCACGAGGGCAGGGGGCGCGAATTCACCCCTCCACTTT. It specifies CASTRAGGANSPLHF.

The sample holds one count of this clone. The chain joins TRBV6-6 to TRBJ1-3; the D gene is possibly TRBD1 (5 bases). Trimming left V 8 bases short and J 0 bases short, with 11 bases between. The germline V gene encodes CDR1 MNHNY and CDR2 SVGAGI (reference sequence). This CDR3 has 14 residues. The CDR3 bases are TGTGCCAGCTCTGACAGTCCCTCTGGAAACACCATATATTTT. As protein: CASSDSPSGNTIYF.

The rearrangement links TRBV2 to TRBJ2-5, with D perhaps matching TRBD2 (6 bases). The V end lost 5 bases, the J end lost 5 bases, and 18 bases lay between the germline ends. This CDR3 is built from 15 residues. The V gene's germline CDR1 is SNHLY and CDR2 FYNNEI. CDR3 DNA: TGTGCCAGCAGTTCAACCGGGAGATCGGGGGAGACCCAGTACTTC. Encoded protein: CASSSTGRSGETQYF.

In nucleotides, the CDR3 is TGTGCCAGCAGGGGGACAGGGGTGAGCGACGAGCAGTACTTC. Translation gives CASRGTGVSDEQYF. V gene TRBV6-5 combines with J gene TRBJ2-7, with TRBD1 matching 10 bases. Germline loops: CDR1 MNHEY, CDR2 SVGAGI. J gave up 5 bases and V 6 bases, and 7 bases lay outside the gene matches. The CDR3 spans 14 residues.

The rearrangement links TRBV11-1 to TRBJ2-7; D not resolved. V lost 2 bases and J 3 bases, leaving 11 bases between the germline ends. In germline, CDR1 is SGHAT, CDR2 FQDESV (reference sequence). This CDR3 is built from 14 residues. The CDR3 sequence: CASSLSGLYYEQYF. Written as DNA, the CDR3 is TGTGCCAGCAGCTTATCTGGGCTATACTACGAGCAGTACTTC.

The genes are TRBV19 and TRBJ1-1, with D perhaps TRBD1 (5 bases). The germline V gene encodes CDR1 LNHDA and CDR2 SQIVND (reference sequence). The CDR3 runs to 13 residues. Deletions cut 1 base from V and 6 bases from J, with 9 bases between. The CDR3 DNA is TGTGCCAGTAGTATAGGGACAAGTTCTGAAGCTTTCTTT. The encoded protein is CASSIGTSSEAFF.

The V call is TRBV30, the J call TRBJ2-5; 9 nucleotides agree with TRBD2. The ends lost 5 bases at V and 3 bases at J; junction bases unmatched: 25. The CDR3 extends over 20 amino acids. The germline V gene encodes CDR1 GTSNPN and CDR2 SVGIG (reference sequence). CDR3 protein: CAWVYSSHGGLAGTKETQYF. In DNA, the CDR3 is TGTGCCTGGGTCTACAGCTCTCATGGTGGGCTAGCGGGAACAAAAGAGACCCAGTACTTC.

V gene TRBV5-1 combines with J gene TRBJ2-1; 12 positions agree with TRBD2. Trimming removed 3 bases from V and 12 bases from J; junction bases left unmatched: 10. Germline assignment: CDR1 SGHRS and CDR2 YFSETQ. This CDR3 region has 15 residues. The CDR3 DNA follows: TGCGCCAGCAGCTGGACTAGCGGGACGGTATGGGGGCAGTTCTTC. Protein product: CASSWTSGTVWGQFF.

J is TRBJ1-1 and V is TRBV29-1; D is possibly TRBD1 (5 bases). V was clipped by 5 bases and J by 4 bases, with 14 bases between them. Germline CDR1 and CDR2: SQVTM and ANQGSEA. The CDR3 spans 13 residues. The CDR3 sequence: CSVRQGLSTEAFF. Written as DNA, the CDR3 is TGCAGCGTTCGTCAGGGTTTGAGCACTGAAGCTTTCTTT.

The chain uses TRBV5-5 and TRBJ2-3; TRBD2 matches at 11 bases. The germline V gene has CDR1 SGHKS and CDR2 YYEKEE (reference sequence). The CDR3 length is 20 residues. After removal of 2 bases from V and 4 bases from J, the junction contained 18 bases not matched to a gene. CDR3: CASSFSPWTSGHHLADTQYF. CDR3 coding DNA: TGTGCCAGCAGCTTTTCACCCTGGACTAGCGGGCATCATCTGGCAGATACGCAGTATTTT.